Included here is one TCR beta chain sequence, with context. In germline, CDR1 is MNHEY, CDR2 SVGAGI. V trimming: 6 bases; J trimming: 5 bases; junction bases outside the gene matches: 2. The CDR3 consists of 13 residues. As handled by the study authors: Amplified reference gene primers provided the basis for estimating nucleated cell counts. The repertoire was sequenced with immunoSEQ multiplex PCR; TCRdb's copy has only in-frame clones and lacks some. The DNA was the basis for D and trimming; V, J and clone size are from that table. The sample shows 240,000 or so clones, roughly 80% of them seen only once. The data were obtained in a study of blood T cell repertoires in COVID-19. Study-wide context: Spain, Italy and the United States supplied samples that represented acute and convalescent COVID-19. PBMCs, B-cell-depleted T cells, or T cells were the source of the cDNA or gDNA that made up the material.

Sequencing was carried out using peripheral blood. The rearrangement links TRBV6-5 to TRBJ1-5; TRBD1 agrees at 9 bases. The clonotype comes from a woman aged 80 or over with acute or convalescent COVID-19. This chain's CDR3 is CASRWTGDQPQHF. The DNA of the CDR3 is TGTGCCAGCAGATGGACAGGGGATCAGCCCCAGCATTTT.